This TCR beta chain was retrieved from a study of T-cell memory formation after mild COVID-19. Overall study: Largely, TCR clusters stayed within a single donor. The study, taken as a whole, reports: Researchers report contracting CD4+ clones mostly in CM and EM, with CD8+ clones in EMRA. CD4/CD8 balance characterized clones contracting day 15 to 85, and CD4+ skew characterized later expanders.

As concerns this clonotype: Its antigen is not identified.

TCRdb processed the 5' RACE reads anew with MiXCR; each CDR3 protein has one entry. The sample contains 350,000 to 450,000 distinct CDR3 sequences, about 20% of which appear only once. The CDR3 covers 13 residues. The germline V gene encodes CDR1 LNHNV and CDR2 YYDKDF (reference sequence). Germline trimming cut 6 bases from V and 1 base from J; bases unmatched to any gene: 1. This chain links TRBV15 with TRBJ2-5; 8 bases are a match to TRBD2. Sequenced: PBMCs or a T cell subset sorted from them (not recorded which). This clonotype was obtained from an adult woman who had mild COVID-19 (a few samples of this study predate the infection). Cell type and time point are not known. The CDR3 DNA is TGTGCCACCAGAGCGGGGGTCCAAGAGACCCAGTACTTC. Its protein product is CATRAGVQETQYF.